Listed below are T cell receptor beta chains from one sample, sequenced in a study of T cell responses to AZD1222 COVID-19 vaccine. Produced via immunoSEQ multiplex PCR; TCRdb's table is partial and in-frame only. Here the sample spans about 120,000 clones, around nine tenths being singletons. Sequenced material: peripheral blood, taken 28 days after the second AZD1222 dose. The receptors stem from an adult who received the AZD1222 COVID-19 vaccine. The CDR3 runs from the conserved cysteine through the conserved F or W. Fields, in order: clone size, J gene, D gene, V gene, CDR3 DNA, CDR3 protein. A D gene is named only where the DNA matches it firmly. Not every row has a clone size; where given, it reads once, few, many or a size class.

>NA|TRBJ2-3|TRBD2|TRBV18
TGTGCCAGCTCACCGATAGCGGGGGTTGACACAGATACGCAGTATTTT
CASSPIAGVDTDTQYF
>NA|TRBJ2-1|NA|TRBV7-8
TGTGCCAGCAGCTTAACCAGGGACAATGAGCAGTTCTTC
CASSLTRDNEQFF
>NA|TRBJ2-7|NA|TRBV4-1
TGCGCCAGCAGCCAAGATGGATACAGAGAGCAGTACTTC
CASSQDGYREQYF
>NA|TRBJ2-3|TRBD2|TRBV5-4
TGTGCCAGCAGCTTGGATCAGCGGGGAGATGGAGATACGCAGTATTTT
CASSLDQRGDGDTQYF
>NA|TRBJ1-5|TRBD1|TRBV5-6
TGTGCCAGCAGCTTGTTTACAGGACAGGGGGCTGGGAGCAATCAGCCCCAGCATTTT
CASSLFTGQGAGSNQPQHF
>once|TRBJ2-5|NA|TRBV20-1
TGCAGTGCTAGTGAGGGCAGGGTAGAGACCCAGTACTTC
CSASEGRVETQYF
>NA|TRBJ2-1|NA|TRBV7-2
TGTGCCAGCAGCTTGACAGGCCCTAGCTACAATGAGCAGTTCTTC
CASSLTGPSYNEQFF
>few|TRBJ2-3|TRBD2|TRBV6-6
TGTGCCAGCAGGCCTAATAGCGGGGGCGGCACAGATACGCAGTATTTT
CASRPNSGGGTDTQYF
>NA|TRBJ1-1|NA|TRBV6-5
TGTGCCAGCAGTTCTACTCCCGGGAACACTGAAGCTTTCTTT
CASSSTPGNTEAFF
>NA|TRBJ1-5|NA|TRBV2
TGTGCCAGCAGTGTTCTCGGTAATCAGCCCCAGCATTTT
CASSVLGNQPQHF
>NA|TRBJ2-7|TRBD1|TRBV7-2
TGTGCCAGCAGCTTGGGACAGGGTCTCGAGCAGTACTTC
CASSLGQGLEQYF
>NA|TRBJ2-7|TRBD2|TRBV9
TGTGCCAGCAGTTCCGGGGCTAGCGGTATCTCCTACGAGCAGTACTTC
CASSSGASGISYEQYF
>NA|TRBJ2-1|NA|TRBV5-1
TGCGCCAGCAGCTTAGACCTAGTTTCCTACAATGAGCAGTTCTTC
CASSLDLVSYNEQFF
>NA|TRBJ1-3|NA|TRBV19
TGTGCCAGTACCACAGGGTCTGGAAACACCATATATTTT
CASTTGSGNTIYF
>NA|TRBJ1-2|NA|TRBV5-1
TGCGCCAGCAGCTCGGGGGGTCAGGCAGGCTATGGCTACACCTTC
CASSSGGQAGYGYTF
>NA|TRBJ1-1|NA|TRBV5-1
TGCGCCAGCAGCTTATCCGGGGGGAACACTGAAGCTTTCTTT
CASSLSGGNTEAFF
>once|TRBJ2-7|TRBD1|TRBV4-2
TGTGCCAGCAGCCAGACAGGGGTGGGGGAGCAGTACTTC
CASSQTGVGEQYF
>NA|TRBJ2-1|NA|TRBV7-2
TGTGCCAGCAGCTTAGCGATACAAAATGAGCAGTTCTTC
CASSLAIQNEQFF
>once|TRBJ2-2|NA|TRBV5-1
TGCGCCAGCAGCTTGGATATAGCGAACACCGGGGAGCTGTTTTTT
CASSLDIANTGELFF
>NA|TRBJ1-5|NA|TRBV6-5
TGTGCCAGCACCCAAATCGGGAATCAGCCCCAGCATTTT
CASTQIGNQPQHF
>NA|TRBJ2-7|TRBD1|TRBV7-8
TGTGCCAGCAGCGGCCGGGACAGGGGTCGTCTGGAGCAGTACTTC
CASSGRDRGRLEQYF
>medium-sized|TRBJ1-2|NA|TRBV6-5
TGTGCCAGCAGCCCAGAGATGGGAATGGGCTATGGCTACACCTTC
CASSPEMGMGYGYTF
>NA|TRBJ1-4|NA|TRBV29-1
TGCAGCGTTGGAGGTTCAACTAATGAAAAACTGTTTTTT
CSVGGSTNEKLFF
>NA|TRBJ1-5|TRBD1|TRBV7-8
TGTGCCAGCAGCCCACTTCGGCACTACAGGGGGCATAATCAGCCCCAGCATTTT
CASSPLRHYRGHNQPQHF
>NA|TRBJ1-1|NA|TRBV6-5
TGTGCCAGCAGTTACTCGACGGTACGGCAGAACACTGAAGCTTTCTTT
CASSYSTVRQNTEAFF